One sample yielded the 14 T cell receptor beta chains listed below, sequenced in a study of T cell responses to AZD1222 COVID-19 vaccine. Profiled with immunoSEQ multiplex PCR; TCRdb holds only in-frame clones, not every one. The data hold tens of thousands of clones, with 83% observed a single time. The sequencing used peripheral blood, collected 28 days after the second AZD1222 dose. The receptor set was obtained from an adult who received the AZD1222 COVID-19 vaccine.

This rearrangement joins TRBV6-2 or TRBV6-3 to TRBJ2-1, with D possibly TRBD2 on 6 matching bases. V was shortened by 5 bases and J by 4 bases, with 18 bases between the two germline ends. Germline CDR1 reads MNHEY; CDR2 reads SVGEGT. This CDR3 comprises 16 residues. CDR3 protein: CASSPLREGIYNEQFF. CDR3 DNA sequence: TGTGCCAGCAGTCCACTGCGGGAAGGGATATACAATGAGCAGTTCTTC.

This rearrangement joins TRBV2 to TRBJ2-6; 11 positions match TRBD1. This CDR3 has 17 amino acids. Germline CDR1 is SNHLY and CDR2 is FYNNEI. Trimming cost V 4 bases and J 4 bases; bases outside gene matches: 6. The CDR3 loop reads CASSGTGGLLGANVLTF. Written as DNA, the CDR3 is TGTGCCAGCAGTGGGACAGGGGGCCTGTTGGGGGCCAACGTCCTGACTTTC. Using reference TRBV2 and TRBJ2-6 for the parts outside the CDR3, the full variable domain is EPEVTQTPSHQVTQMGQEVILRCVPISNHLYFYWYRQILGQKVEFLVSFYNNEISEKSEIFDDQFSVERPDGSNFTLKIRSTKLEDSAMYFCASSGTGGLLGANVLTFGAGSRLTVL.

CDR3 amino acids: CASSPAGGINQPQHF. CDR3 nucleotides: TGTGCCAGCAGTCCAGCAGGGGGAATCAATCAGCCCCAGCATTTT. The V and J genes are TRBV2 and TRBJ1-5; 7 bases line up with TRBD1. CDR1 is SNHLY, CDR2 FYNNEI, per germline. With V trimmed by 5 bases and J by 3 bases, 7 bases remained unmatched. The CDR3 loop spans 15 amino acids.

The chain links TRBV6-6 to TRBJ1-3; 8 bases match TRBD1. Trimming took 4 bases from V and 14 from J; bases not matched to a gene: 10. CDR3 length: 13 amino acids. Germline V gives CDR1 MNHNY, CDR2 SVGAGI (reference sequence). CDR3 loop: CASSWQGGQGVYF. CDR3 in DNA: TGTGCCAGCAGTTGGCAGGGTGGACAGGGTGTATATTTT.

The gene calls are TRBV7-9 and TRBJ2-1; possibly TRBD1 or TRBD2 for D (5 bases each). This CDR3 has 16 amino acids. V dropped 3 bases and J dropped 10 bases, with 22 bases sitting between them. The germline V gene encodes CDR1 SEHNR and CDR2 FQNEAQ (reference sequence). The CDR3 is CASSFRDGLLLLEQFF. The DNA for the CDR3 is TGTGCCAGCAGCTTTAGGGACGGCCTGTTGCTCCTCGAGCAGTTCTTC.

The J gene is TRBJ1-1, the V gene TRBV16; D is unclear. The V end lost 2 bases, the J end lost 1 base, and 5 bases lay between the germline ends. The CDR3 is made up of 13 amino acids. CDR1 KGHSY and CDR2 FQNENV come from the germline V gene. CDR3 residues: CASSQIWNTEAFF. As DNA, the CDR3 is TGTGCCAGCAGCCAAATCTGGAACACTGAAGCTTTCTTT.

The chain has TRBV2 and TRBJ1-4; D ambiguous. The CDR3 contains 14 residues. From germline, CDR1 is SNHLY and CDR2 FYNNEI. V lost 5 bases to trimming and J lost 8 bases, with 15 bases between them. DNA of the CDR3: TGTGCCAGCAGTCGAGCCGGCCCGGGGGAAAAACTGTTTTTT. It codes for CASSRAGPGEKLFF.

The chain recombines TRBV9 with TRBJ1-3; TRBD1 agrees at 8 bases. The CDR3 spans 15 residues. Unmatched junction bases numbered 2, after V lost 0 bases and J lost 3 bases. The V gene's germline CDR1 is SGDLS and CDR2 YYNGEE. The CDR3 nucleotides are TGTGCCAGCAGCGTAGGAACAGGGGGTGGAAACACCATATATTTT. This translates into CASSVGTGGGNTIYF.

This chain uses TRBV27 with TRBJ2-1, with TRBD2 identical over 12 bases. Germline V CDR1 and CDR2: MNHEY, SMNVEV (reference sequence). CDR3 size: 15 residues. V shed 5 bases and J 6 bases; nucleotides not matched to a gene: 5. The CDR3 DNA follows: TGTGCCAGCAGTCTCCCGGGACTAGCGGGCAATGAGCAGTTCTTC. Protein product: CASSLPGLAGNEQFF.

The chain recombines TRBV29-1 with TRBJ1-4; perhaps TRBD1 as D (5 bases). This CDR3 contains 12 residues. CDR1 SQVTM and CDR2 ANQGSEA come from the germline V gene. The germline V and J ends were trimmed by 4 bases and 6 bases, with 9 bases remaining between them. CDR3 loop: CSVGGGDEKLFF. CDR3 nucleotide sequence: TGCAGCGTTGGTGGAGGGGATGAAAAACTGTTTTTT.

This rearrangement joins TRBV20-1 to TRBJ2-2, with D unclear. CDR3 length equals 16 residues. CDR1 DFQATT and CDR2 SNEGSKA come from the germline V gene (reference sequence). V was clipped by 3 bases and J by 4 bases, with 18 bases between them. As DNA, the CDR3 is TGCAGTGCTAGTAACGCGTTAGCTCAGAGCACCGGGGAGCTGTTTTTT. Translating it yields CSASNALAQSTGELFF.

This clone was observed a single time. The chain has TRBV7-9 and TRBJ2-5; D is undetermined. The germline V gene encodes CDR1 SEHNR and CDR2 FQNEAQ (reference sequence). This CDR3 has 12 residues. The ends were cut back, 2 bases at V and 0 bases at J, with 1 base in the middle. In DNA form, the CDR3 reads TGTGCCAGCAGCTTAAACCAAGAGACCCAGTACTTC. Protein sequence: CASSLNQETQYF.

V and J are TRBV10-3 and TRBJ2-2; 7 nucleotides agree with TRBD2. The germline V gene encodes CDR1 ENHRY and CDR2 SYGVKD. J lost 9 bases, V lost 5 bases, and 6 bases had no gene match. The CDR3 has 13 residues. DNA for the CDR3: TGTGCCATCAGTCGGCCGGGGGGTTGGGAGCTGTTTTTT. Amino acids: CAISRPGGWELFF.

This clone has just one count. V and J are TRBV7-9 and TRBJ1-1; 8 positions match TRBD1. The CDR3 is 15 amino acids. From germline, CDR1 is SEHNR and CDR2 FQNEAQ (reference sequence). The junction had 9 bases not matched to a gene; V was cut back by 7 bases and J by 2 bases. CDR3 sequence: CASNPGTGPNTEAFF. CDR3 nucleotides: TGTGCCAGCAACCCCGGGACAGGACCAAACACTGAAGCTTTCTTT.